The rows below give T cell receptor beta chains drawn from one sample of a study of PD-1 blockade in mismatch repair-deficient tumors. The table came from immunoSEQ multiplex PCR; TCRdb's copy has only in-frame clones and leaves some out. The table has under 50,000 clones, 77% seen once. Material: PBMCs, obtained before pembrolizumab treatment. The receptors stem from an adult with mismatch repair-deficient cancer. CDR3s include the opening cysteine and the closing phenylalanine or tryptophan. Fields, in order: CDR3 DNA, CDR3 protein, clone size, D gene, V gene, J gene. D genes are given only for firm matches. The size of a clone is reported for some rows only, either as once, few or many, or as a class for expanded clones.

TGCAGCGTCAGAGGGACAGGGGGTATCGGGGCTGAAAAACTGTTTTTT	CSVRGTGGIGAEKLFF	.	TRBD1	TRBV29-1	TRBJ1-4
TGTGCCAGTAGTCCCCAGACCGGTGTGAGTGGAACCTACGAGCAGTACTTC	CASSPQTGVSGTYEQYF	.	.	TRBV19	TRBJ2-7
TGTGCCAGCAGCTTTAGCGGGATGCCCTACGAGCAGTACTTC	CASSFSGMPYEQYF	.	TRBD2	TRBV7-9	TRBJ2-7
TGTGCCAGTAGTCTGGACAGGGGTAATCACACCTTC	CASSLDRGNHTF	.	TRBD1	TRBV19	TRBJ1-2
TGTGCCAGCTCCAGGAATGAAAAACTGTTTTTT	CASSRNEKLFF	few	.	TRBV7-9	TRBJ1-4
TGCGCCAGCAGTGTAACAGGGGAGACCGGGGAGCTGTTTTTT	CASSVTGETGELFF	few	TRBD1	TRBV10-2	TRBJ2-2
TGCGCCAGCAGCCAGCAGACAGATAACTATGGCTACACCTTC	CASSQQTDNYGYTF	.	.	TRBV4-1	TRBJ1-2
TGTGCTAGTGGTTCACCGGGAGGCCTAACCTCCTACAATGAGCAGTTCTTC	CASGSPGGLTSYNEQFF	.	TRBD2	TRBV12-5	TRBJ2-1
TGTGCCTGGACCCTAAAGGGGGATAAGGGGTTAAGTGGTTTTGGATCCAATGAGCAGTTCTTC	CAWTLKGDKGLSGFGSNEQFF	.	.	TRBV30	TRBJ2-1
TGTGCCAGTAGTATGTCTAGCGGGACGGAGACCCAGTACTTC	CASSMSSGTETQYF	.	TRBD2	TRBV19	TRBJ2-5
TGTGCCAGCAGTTTAGAGGACAGGAACGTCTATGGCTACACCTTC	CASSLEDRNVYGYTF	few	TRBD1	TRBV28	TRBJ1-2
TGCAGCGCCACGGAGTTGAACACTGAAGCTTTCTTT	CSATELNTEAFF	.	.	TRBV29-1	TRBJ1-1
TGTGCCAGCTCACTCGACACTTCCGTGGCCTACAATGAGCAGTTCTTC	CASSLDTSVAYNEQFF	once	.	TRBV18	TRBJ2-1
TGTGCCAGCTCACGCGACACAAGCTCTGGAAACACCATATATTTT	CASSRDTSSGNTIYF	.	.	TRBV18	TRBJ1-3
TGCGCCAGCAGCGATCTGACGGGAGCGGTCCGCAATGAGCAGTTCTTC	CASSDLTGAVRNEQFF	.	.	TRBV5-1	TRBJ2-1
TGTGCCAGCAGCTTCATGACTAGCGGTTACAATGAGCAGTTCTTC	CASSFMTSGYNEQFF	.	TRBD2	TRBV7-2	TRBJ2-1
TGTGCCAGCTGCAGAGGAATAGCAACTAATGAAAAACTGTTTTTT	CASCRGIATNEKLFF	few	.	TRBV6-6	TRBJ1-4
TGTGCCAGCAGCTCGCGGACTAGCTCCTACAATGAGCAGTTCTTC	CASSSRTSSYNEQFF	.	TRBD2	TRBV5-4	TRBJ2-1